This T cell receptor (beta chain) was retrieved from a study of graft-versus-host responses after intestinal transplantation. The germline V gene encodes CDR1 DFQATT and CDR2 SNEGSKA (reference sequence). This CDR3 spans 10 amino acids. Trimming stripped 2 bases from V and 6 bases from J, with 4 bases between. Sequenced by immunoSEQ multiplex PCR; TCRdb stores in-frame clones only, minus some. The sample carries about 39,000 clones, approximately 93% recorded once. Specimen: PBMCs, collected 734 days after intestinal transplantation. This sequence was found in a human patient who received an intestinal transplant, so some T cells may come from the graft donor. V is TRBV20-1 and J is TRBJ1-1; no firm D call. The CDR3 sequence is CSARPAEAFF. CDR3 nucleotide sequence: TGCAGTGCTAGACCGGCTGAAGCTTTCTTT.